This T cell receptor beta chain was recorded in a study of cytomegalovirus exposure and HLA in healthy donors. The PCR had 60 Vbeta and 13 Jbeta primers. The repertoire was sequenced with immunoSEQ multiplex PCR; TCRdb's copy has only in-frame clones and lacks some. The sample lists around 80,000 clones; about three quarters were seen once. What was sequenced was PBMCs. The sequence was collected from a man aged 35 to 55 in good health and CMV-seronegative.

The CDR3, as DNA: TGTGCCAGCAGCCGTGCTGAATCCGTAGACAGGGGCTCGGAGCAGCCCCAGCATTTT. Amino acid sequence: CASSRAESVDRGSEQPQHF. The rearrangement links TRBV21-1 to TRBJ1-5; the table's D call TRBD1 went unverified against the DNA. TRBV21-1 is termed a pseudogene. CDR3 length equals 19 residues.